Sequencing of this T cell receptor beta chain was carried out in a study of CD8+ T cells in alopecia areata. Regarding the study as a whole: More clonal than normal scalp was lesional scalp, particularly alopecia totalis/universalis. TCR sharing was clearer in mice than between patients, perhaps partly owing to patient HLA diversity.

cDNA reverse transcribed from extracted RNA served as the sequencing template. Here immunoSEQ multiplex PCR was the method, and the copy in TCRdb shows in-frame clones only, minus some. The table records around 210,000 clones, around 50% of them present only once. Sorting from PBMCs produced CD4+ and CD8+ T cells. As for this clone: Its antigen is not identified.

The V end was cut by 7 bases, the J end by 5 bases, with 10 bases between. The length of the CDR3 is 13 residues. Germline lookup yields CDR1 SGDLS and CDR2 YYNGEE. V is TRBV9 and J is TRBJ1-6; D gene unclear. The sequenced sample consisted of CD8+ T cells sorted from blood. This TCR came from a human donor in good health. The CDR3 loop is CASGEADNSPLHF. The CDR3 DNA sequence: TGTGCCAGCGGCGAGGCTGATAATTCACCCCTCCACTTT. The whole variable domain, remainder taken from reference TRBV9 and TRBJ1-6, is DSGVTQTPKHLITATGQRVTLRCSPRSGDLSVYWYQQSLDQGLQFLIQYYNGEERAKGNILERFSAQQFPDLHSELNLSSLELGDSALYFCASGEADNSPLHFGNGTRLTVT.